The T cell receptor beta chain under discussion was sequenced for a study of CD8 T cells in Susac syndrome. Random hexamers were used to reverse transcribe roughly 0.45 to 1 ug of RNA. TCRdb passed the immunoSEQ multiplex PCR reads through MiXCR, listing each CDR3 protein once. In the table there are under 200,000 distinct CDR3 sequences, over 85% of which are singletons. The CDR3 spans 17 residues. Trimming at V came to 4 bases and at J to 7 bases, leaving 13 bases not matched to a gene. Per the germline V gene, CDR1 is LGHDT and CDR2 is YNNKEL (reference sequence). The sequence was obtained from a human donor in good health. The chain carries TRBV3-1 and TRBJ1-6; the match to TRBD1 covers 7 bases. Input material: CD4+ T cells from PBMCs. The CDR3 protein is CASSLEGAGALNSPLHF. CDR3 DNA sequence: TGTGCCAGCAGCCTGGAGGGGGCAGGGGCCCTGAATTCACCCCTCCACTTT.